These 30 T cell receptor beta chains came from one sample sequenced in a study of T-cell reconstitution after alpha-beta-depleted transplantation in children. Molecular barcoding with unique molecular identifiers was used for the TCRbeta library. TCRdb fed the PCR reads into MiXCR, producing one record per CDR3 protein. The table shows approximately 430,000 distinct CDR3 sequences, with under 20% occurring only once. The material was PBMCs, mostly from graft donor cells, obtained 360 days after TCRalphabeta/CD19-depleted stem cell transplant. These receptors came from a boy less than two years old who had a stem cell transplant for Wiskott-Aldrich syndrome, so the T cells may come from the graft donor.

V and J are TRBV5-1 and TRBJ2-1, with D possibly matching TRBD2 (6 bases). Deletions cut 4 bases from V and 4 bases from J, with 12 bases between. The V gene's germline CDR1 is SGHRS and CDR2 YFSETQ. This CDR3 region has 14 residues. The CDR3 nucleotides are TGCGCCAGCAGCGGGGGGATTATATACAATGAGCAGTTCTTC. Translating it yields CASSGGIIYNEQFF.

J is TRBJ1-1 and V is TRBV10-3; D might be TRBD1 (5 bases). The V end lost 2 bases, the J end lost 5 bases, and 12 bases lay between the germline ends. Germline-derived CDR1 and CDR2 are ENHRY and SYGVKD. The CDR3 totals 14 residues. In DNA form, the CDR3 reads TGTGCCATCAGTGAGGCGGCAGGGAAGACTGAAGCTTTCTTT. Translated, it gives CAISEAAGKTEAFF.

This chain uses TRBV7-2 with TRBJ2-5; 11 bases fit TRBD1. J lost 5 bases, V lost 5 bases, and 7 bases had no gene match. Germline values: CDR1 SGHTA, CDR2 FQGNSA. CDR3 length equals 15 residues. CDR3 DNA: TGTGCCAGCAGCCCTCGGACAGGGGGCTGGGAGACCCAGTACTTC. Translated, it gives CASSPRTGGWETQYF.

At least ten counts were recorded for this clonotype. The CDR3 DNA sequence: TGTGCCAGCAGCTTAAAAGCGGGAGGGCTCAATGAGCAGTTCTTC. Translated: CASSLKAGGLNEQFF. This rearrangement joins TRBV7-2 to TRBJ2-1; 10 nucleotides line up with TRBD2. The junction had 4 bases not matched to a gene; V was cut back by 2 bases and J by 6 bases. The CDR3 totals 15 residues. Germline V gene lookup returns CDR1 SGHTA and CDR2 FQGNSA. Filled out from reference TRBV7-2 and TRBJ2-1, the complete variable domain reads GAGVSQSPSNKVTEKGKDVELRCDPISGHTALYWYRQSLGQGLEFLIYFQGNSAPDKSGLPSDRFSAERTGGSVSTLTIQRTQQEDSAVYLCASSLKAGGLNEQFFGPGTRLTVL.

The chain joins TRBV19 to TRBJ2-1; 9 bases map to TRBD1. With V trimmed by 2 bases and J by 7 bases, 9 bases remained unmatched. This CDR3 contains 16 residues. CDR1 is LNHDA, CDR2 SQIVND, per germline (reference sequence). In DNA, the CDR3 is TGTGCCAGTAGTATAACCCCCGACAGGGGGGTGAATGAGCAGTTCTTC. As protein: CASSITPDRGVNEQFF.

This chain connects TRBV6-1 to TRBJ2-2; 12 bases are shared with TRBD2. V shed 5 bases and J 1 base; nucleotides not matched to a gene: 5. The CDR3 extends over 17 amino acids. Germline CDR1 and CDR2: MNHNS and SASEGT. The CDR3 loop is CASSRLLAGGNTGELFF. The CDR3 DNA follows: TGTGCCAGCAGTCGCTTACTAGCGGGAGGGAACACCGGGGAGCTGTTTTTT.

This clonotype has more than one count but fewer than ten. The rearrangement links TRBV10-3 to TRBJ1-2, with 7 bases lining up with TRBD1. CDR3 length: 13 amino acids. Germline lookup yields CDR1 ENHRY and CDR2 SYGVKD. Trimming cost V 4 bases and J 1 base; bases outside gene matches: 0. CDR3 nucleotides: TGTGCCATCAGTGGGGACAGTAACTATGGCTACACCTTC. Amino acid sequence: CAISGDSNYGYTF.

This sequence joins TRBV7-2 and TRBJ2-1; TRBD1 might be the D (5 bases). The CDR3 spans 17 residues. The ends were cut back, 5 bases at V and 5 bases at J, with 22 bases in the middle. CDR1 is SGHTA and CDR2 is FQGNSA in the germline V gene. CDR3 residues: CASSPLSAGLWDNEQFF. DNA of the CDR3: TGTGCCAGCAGCCCCCTTTCGGCAGGGCTCTGGGACAATGAGCAGTTCTTC.

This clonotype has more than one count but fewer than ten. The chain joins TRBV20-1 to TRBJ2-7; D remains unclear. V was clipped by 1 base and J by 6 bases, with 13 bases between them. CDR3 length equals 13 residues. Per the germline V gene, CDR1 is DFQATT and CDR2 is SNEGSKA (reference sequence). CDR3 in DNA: TGCAGTGCTAGAGCCCCCGGCAAGAGCGAGCAGTACTTC. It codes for CSARAPGKSEQYF.

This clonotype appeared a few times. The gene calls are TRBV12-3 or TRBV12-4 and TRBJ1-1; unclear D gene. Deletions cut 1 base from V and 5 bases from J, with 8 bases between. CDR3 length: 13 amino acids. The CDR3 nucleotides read TGTGCCAGCAGTTTAGTAGTCTCGACTGAAGCTTTCTTT. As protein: CASSLVVSTEAFF.

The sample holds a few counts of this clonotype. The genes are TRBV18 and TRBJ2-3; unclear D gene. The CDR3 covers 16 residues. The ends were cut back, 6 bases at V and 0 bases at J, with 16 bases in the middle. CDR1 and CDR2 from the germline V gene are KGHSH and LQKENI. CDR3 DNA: TGTGCCAGCTCGCCCAACTGGTCTTCTAGCACAGATACGCAGTATTTT. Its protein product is CASSPNWSSSTDTQYF.

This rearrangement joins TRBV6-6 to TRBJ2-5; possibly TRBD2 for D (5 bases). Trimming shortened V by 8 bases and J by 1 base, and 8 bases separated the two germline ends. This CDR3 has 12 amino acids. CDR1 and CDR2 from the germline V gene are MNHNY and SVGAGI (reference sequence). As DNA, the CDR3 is TGTGCCAGCGGCGGGTTCCAAGAGACCCAGTACTTC. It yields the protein CASGGFQETQYF.

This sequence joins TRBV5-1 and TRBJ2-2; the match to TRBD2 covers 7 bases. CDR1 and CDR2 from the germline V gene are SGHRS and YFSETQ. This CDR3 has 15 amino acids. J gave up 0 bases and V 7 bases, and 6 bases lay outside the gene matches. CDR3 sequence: CASGRLAPNTGELFF. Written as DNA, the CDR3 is TGCGCCAGCGGGAGACTAGCCCCGAACACCGGGGAGCTGTTTTTT.

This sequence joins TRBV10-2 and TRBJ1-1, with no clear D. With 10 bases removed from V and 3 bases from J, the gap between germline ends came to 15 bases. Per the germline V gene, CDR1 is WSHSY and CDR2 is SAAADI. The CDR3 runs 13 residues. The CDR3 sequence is CANRPRGYTEAFF. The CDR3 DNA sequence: TGCGCCAACCGTCCGAGAGGGTACACTGAAGCTTTCTTT.

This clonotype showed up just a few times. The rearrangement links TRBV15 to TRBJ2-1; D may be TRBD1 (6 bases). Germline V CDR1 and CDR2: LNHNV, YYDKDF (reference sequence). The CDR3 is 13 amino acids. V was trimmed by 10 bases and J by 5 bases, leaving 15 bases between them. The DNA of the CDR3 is TGTGCCATTCAGGACAGAGGGGACAATGAGCAGTTCTTC. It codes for CAIQDRGDNEQFF.

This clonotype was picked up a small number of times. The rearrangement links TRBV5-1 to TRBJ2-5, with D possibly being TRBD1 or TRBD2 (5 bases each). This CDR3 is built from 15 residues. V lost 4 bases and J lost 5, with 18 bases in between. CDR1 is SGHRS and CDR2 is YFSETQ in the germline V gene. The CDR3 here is CASSAGTVRAETQYF. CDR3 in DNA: TGCGCCAGCAGCGCCGGGACGGTGCGAGCGGAGACCCAGTACTTC.

The CDR3 loop is CASSLRVVDNYEQYF. The CDR3 DNA reads as TGTGCCAGCAGTTTAAGGGTGGTGGACAACTACGAGCAGTACTTC. The J gene is TRBJ2-7, the V gene TRBV12-3 or TRBV12-4; a weak D match, TRBD1 (5 bases). The V end was cut by 2 bases, the J end by 3 bases, with 14 bases between. The CDR3 sequence is 15 residues long.

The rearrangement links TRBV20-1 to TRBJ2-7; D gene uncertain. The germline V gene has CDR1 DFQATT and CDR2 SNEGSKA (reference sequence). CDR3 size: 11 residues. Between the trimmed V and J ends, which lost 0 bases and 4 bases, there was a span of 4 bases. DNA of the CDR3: TGCAGTGCTAGAGATCAGTACGAGCAGTACTTC. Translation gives CSARDQYEQYF.

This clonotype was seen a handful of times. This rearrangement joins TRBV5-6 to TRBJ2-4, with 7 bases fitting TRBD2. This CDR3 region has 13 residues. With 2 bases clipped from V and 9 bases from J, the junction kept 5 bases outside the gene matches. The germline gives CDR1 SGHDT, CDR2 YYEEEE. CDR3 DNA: TGTGCCAGCAGCTTAACGGGGGGAGGCATTCAGTACTTC. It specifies CASSLTGGGIQYF.

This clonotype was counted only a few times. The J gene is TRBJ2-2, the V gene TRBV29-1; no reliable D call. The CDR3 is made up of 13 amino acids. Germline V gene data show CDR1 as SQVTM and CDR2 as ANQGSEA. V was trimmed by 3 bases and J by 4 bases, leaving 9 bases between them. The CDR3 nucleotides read TGCAGCGTTGAGGGGATCCTCACCGGGGAGCTGTTTTTT. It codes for CSVEGILTGELFF.

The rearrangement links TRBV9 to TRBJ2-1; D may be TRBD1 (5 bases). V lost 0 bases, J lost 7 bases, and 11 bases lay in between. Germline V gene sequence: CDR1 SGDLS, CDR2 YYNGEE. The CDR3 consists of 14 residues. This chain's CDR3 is CASSVGGLGNEQFF. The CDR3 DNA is TGTGCCAGCAGCGTAGGGGGCTTAGGGAATGAGCAGTTCTTC.

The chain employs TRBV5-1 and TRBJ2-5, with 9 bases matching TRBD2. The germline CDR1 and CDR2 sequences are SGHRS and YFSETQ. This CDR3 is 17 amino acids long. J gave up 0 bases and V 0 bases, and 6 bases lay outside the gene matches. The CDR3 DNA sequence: TGCGCCAGCAGCTTGGTGGGGCTAGCGGGGTACCAAGAGACCCAGTACTTC. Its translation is CASSLVGLAGYQETQYF.

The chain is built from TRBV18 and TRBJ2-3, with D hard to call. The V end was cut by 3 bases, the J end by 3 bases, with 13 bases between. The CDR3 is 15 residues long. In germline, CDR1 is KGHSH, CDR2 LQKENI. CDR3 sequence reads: CASSPMLWGTDTQYF. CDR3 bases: TGTGCCAGCTCACCGATGCTTTGGGGAACAGATACGCAGTATTTT.

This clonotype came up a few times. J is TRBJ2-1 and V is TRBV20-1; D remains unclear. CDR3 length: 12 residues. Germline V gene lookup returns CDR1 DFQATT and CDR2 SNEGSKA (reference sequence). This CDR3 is CSGQNGYNEQFF. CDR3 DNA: TGCAGCGGCCAAAACGGCTACAATGAGCAGTTCTTC.

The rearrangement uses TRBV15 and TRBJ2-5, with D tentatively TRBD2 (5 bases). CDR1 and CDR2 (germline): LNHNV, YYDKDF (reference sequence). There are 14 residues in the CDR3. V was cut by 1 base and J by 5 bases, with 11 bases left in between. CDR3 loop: CATSRVGLWETQYF. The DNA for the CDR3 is TGTGCCACCAGCAGAGTTGGACTTTGGGAGACCCAGTACTTC.

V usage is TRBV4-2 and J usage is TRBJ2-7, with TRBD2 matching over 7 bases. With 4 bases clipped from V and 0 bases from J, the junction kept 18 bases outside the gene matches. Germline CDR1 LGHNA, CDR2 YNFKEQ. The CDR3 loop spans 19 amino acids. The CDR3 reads CASSPVGSGKIPYSYEQYF. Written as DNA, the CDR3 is TGTGCCAGCAGCCCCGTGGGAAGCGGGAAAATTCCTTACTCCTACGAGCAGTACTTC.

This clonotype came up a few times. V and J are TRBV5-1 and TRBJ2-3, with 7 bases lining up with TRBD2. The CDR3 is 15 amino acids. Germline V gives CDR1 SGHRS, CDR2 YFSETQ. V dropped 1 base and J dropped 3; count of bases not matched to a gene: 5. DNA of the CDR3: TGCGCCAGCAGCTTGTTTCCGGGACTAACAGATACGCAGTATTTT. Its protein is CASSLFPGLTDTQYF.

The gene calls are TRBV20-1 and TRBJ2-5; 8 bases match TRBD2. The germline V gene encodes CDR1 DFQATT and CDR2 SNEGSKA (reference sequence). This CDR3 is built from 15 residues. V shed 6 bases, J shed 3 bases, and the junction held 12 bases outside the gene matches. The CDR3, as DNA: TGCAGTGCCGGGGGGGTGAGACAGGTTAAAGAGACCCAGTACTTC. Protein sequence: CSAGGVRQVKETQYF.

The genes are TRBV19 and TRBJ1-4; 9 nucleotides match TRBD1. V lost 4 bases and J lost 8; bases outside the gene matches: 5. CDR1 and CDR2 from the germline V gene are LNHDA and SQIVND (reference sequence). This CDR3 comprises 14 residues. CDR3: CASSTGQGSEKLFF. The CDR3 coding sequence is TGTGCCAGTAGTACGGGACAGGGAAGCGAAAAACTGTTTTTT.

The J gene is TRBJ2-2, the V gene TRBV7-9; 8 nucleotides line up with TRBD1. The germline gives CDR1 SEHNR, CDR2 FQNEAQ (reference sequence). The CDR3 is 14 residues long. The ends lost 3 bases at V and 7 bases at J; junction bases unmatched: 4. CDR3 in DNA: TGTGCCAGCAGCTTCAGGGACAGGCACGGGGAGCTGTTTTTT. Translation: CASSFRDRHGELFF.